The 17 T cell receptor beta chains presented below share a single source sample, sequenced in a study of control samples from healthy donors and cancer patients. The method was immunoSEQ multiplex PCR; TCRdb's version includes in-frame clones alone and lacks a portion of them. The sample records some 150,000 clones, roughly 94% being singletons. Sequencing used blood. These receptors originate from a man in his forties or fifties in good health.

The rearrangement links TRBV6-5 to TRBJ1-2; 10 nucleotides line up with TRBD1. Germline CDR1 reads MNHEY; CDR2 reads SVGAGI. V lost 10 bases, J lost 1 base, and 9 bases stayed unmatched. This CDR3 spans 15 amino acids. The CDR3 is CAIQSDRGNNYGYTF. The CDR3 DNA reads as TGTGCCATTCAGTCGGACAGGGGGAATAACTATGGCTACACCTTC.

The chain employs TRBV5-6 and TRBJ1-4; the match to TRBD1 covers 7 bases. Germline CDR1 SGHDT, CDR2 YYEEEE. The CDR3 consists of 14 residues. V lost 5 bases, J lost 6 bases, and 7 bases stayed unmatched. The CDR3 DNA is TGTGCCAGCAGTCCGGGGGACAGACATGAAAAACTGTTTTTT. Translating it yields CASSPGDRHEKLFF.

The chain is built from TRBV19 and TRBJ1-5; D is undetermined. CDR1 is LNHDA and CDR2 is SQIVND in the germline V gene (reference sequence). The V gene lost 4 bases and the J gene lost 5 bases, with 12 bases spanning the gap. The CDR3 spans 14 residues. The CDR3 coding sequence is TGTGCCAGTAGTAAAGGGATAGGGCATCAGCCCCAGCATTTT. This translates into CASSKGIGHQPQHF.

This sequence joins TRBV24-1 and TRBJ2-4; 9 bases map to TRBD1. The V gene end was trimmed by 2 bases and the J gene end by 11 bases; junction bases not matched to a gene: 6. The length of the CDR3 is 14 residues. Germline V gives CDR1 KGHDR, CDR2 SFDVKD. CDR3 residues: CATSDSTGGRVQYF. For the CDR3, the DNA is TGTGCCACCAGTGATTCTACAGGGGGCAGGGTTCAGTACTTC.

CDR3 in amino acids: CASSRRTGGASEAFF. CDR3 nucleotides: TGTGCCAGCAGCAGGAGGACAGGGGGAGCCTCAGAAGCTTTCTTT. V gene TRBV7-2 combines with J gene TRBJ1-1; 10 nucleotides match TRBD1. Losses at the gene ends were 5 bases for V and 8 bases for J; bases not matched to a gene: 11. CDR3 length: 15 amino acids. CDR1 is SGHTA, CDR2 FQGNSA, per germline.

V usage is TRBV7-8 and J usage is TRBJ2-1; TRBD2 agrees at 7 bases. The CDR3 runs to 15 residues. The trim removed 1 base at V and 7 bases at J, leaving 7 bases unmatched. Germline assignment: CDR1 SGHVS and CDR2 FQNEAQ. CDR3 region: CASSLVSGGGNEQFF. CDR3 coding DNA: TGTGCCAGCAGCTTAGTTTCGGGGGGAGGAAATGAGCAGTTCTTC.

The rearrangement uses TRBV27 and TRBJ1-4; D is possibly TRBD1 (6 bases). The CDR3 is made up of 16 amino acids. Germline assignment: CDR1 MNHEY and CDR2 SMNVEV (reference sequence). V was pared by 4 bases and J by 0 bases, with 12 bases between. In DNA form, the CDR3 reads TGTGCCAGCAGTTCCCGGGACACCCCAACTAATGAAAAACTGTTTTTT. This codes for CASSSRDTPTNEKLFF.

The rearrangement uses TRBV9 and TRBJ1-6; 7 bases are a match to TRBD1. The germline V gene has CDR1 SGDLS and CDR2 YYNGEE. The CDR3 runs 15 residues. V lost 4 bases to trimming and J lost 8 bases; unmatched junction nucleotides: 9. The CDR3 loop is CASSPGSGGDSPLHF. DNA for the CDR3: TGTGCCAGCAGCCCCGGTTCAGGGGGAGATTCACCCCTCCACTTT.

This chain uses TRBV5-4 with TRBJ1-1; tentative D call: TRBD1 (5 bases). Germline V gene lookup returns CDR1 SGHNT and CDR2 YYREEE (reference sequence). CDR3 length equals 14 residues. Deletions cut 4 bases from V and 0 bases from J, with 10 bases between. DNA for the CDR3: TGTGCCAGCAGCCTGGGGCTGATGAACACTGAAGCTTTCTTT. Translation gives CASSLGLMNTEAFF.

The count of this clone is one. This sequence joins TRBV24-1 and TRBJ2-2, with no clear D. Germline V lookup: CDR1 KGHDR, CDR2 SFDVKD. Trimming stripped 3 bases from V and 7 bases from J, with 8 bases between. The CDR3 is made up of 13 amino acids. CDR3 DNA sequence: TGTGCCACCAGTGATAGTATGGGCGGGGAGCTGTTTTTT. It is translated as CATSDSMGGELFF.

The rearrangement joins TRBV5-5 to TRBJ2-7; D may correspond to TRBD1 or TRBD2 (6 bases each). The CDR3 totals 17 residues. The V end lost 2 bases, the J end lost 2 bases, and 20 bases lay between the germline ends. Germline V gives CDR1 SGHKS, CDR2 YYEKEE (reference sequence). CDR3 nucleotide sequence: TGTGCCAGCAGCTTTAAAGGTCGGGGGCCCCTCACCTACGAGCAGTACTTC. Its translation is CASSFKGRGPLTYEQYF.

The chain links TRBV5-1 to TRBJ1-5; D is unresolved. The CDR3 is 15 residues long. The germline V gene has CDR1 SGHRS and CDR2 YFSETQ. The V end lost 4 bases, the J end lost 4 bases, and 15 bases lay between the germline ends. The CDR3 DNA reads TGCGCCAGCAGCCCGACTAGCGGGGTTAATCAGCCCCAGCATTTT. Its protein product is CASSPTSGVNQPQHF.

The V gene is TRBV19, the J gene TRBJ1-5; a possible D gene is TRBD1 (5 bases). This CDR3 has 16 amino acids. V dropped 3 bases and J dropped 7 bases, with 19 bases sitting between them. Germline assignment: CDR1 LNHDA and CDR2 SQIVND (reference sequence). In nucleotides, the CDR3 is TGTGCCAGTAGTATGAGCTACGGGGCTAACGACCAGCCCCAGCATTTT. Its translation is CASSMSYGANDQPQHF.

The chain joins TRBV28 to TRBJ1-6; 10 nucleotides align to TRBD1. The CDR3 has 15 residues. Germline V gene sequence: CDR1 MDHEN, CDR2 SYDVKM. The J segment lost 9 bases and the V segment lost 1 base, leaving 3 bases of the junction unmatched. The CDR3 sequence: CASSLSDRGTSPLHF. The CDR3 DNA reads TGTGCCAGCAGTTTATCGGACAGGGGGACTTCACCCCTCCACTTT. The variable domain in full, with the rest retrieved from reference TRBV28 and TRBJ1-6, is DVKVTQSSRYLVKRTGEKVFLECVQDMDHENMFWYRQDPGLGLRLIYFSYDVKMKEKGDIPEGYSVSREKKERFSLILESASTNQTSMYLCASSLSDRGTSPLHFGNGTRLTVT.

The chain has TRBV5-1 and TRBJ2-1; weak D call: TRBD1 (7 bases). Trimming left V 3 bases short and J 9 bases short, with 25 bases between. The CDR3 has 17 amino acids. Germline values: CDR1 SGHRS, CDR2 YFSETQ. In DNA, the CDR3 is TGCGCCAGCAGCTCGGGGACAGCCTACACCCGGGAGAGTGAGCAGTTCTTC. Protein sequence: CASSSGTAYTRESEQFF.

The V and J genes are TRBV28 and TRBJ1-3; no clear D gene. Between the trimmed V and J ends, which lost 5 bases and 6 bases, there was a span of 14 bases. The CDR3 loop spans 14 amino acids. CDR1 and CDR2 (germline): MDHEN, SYDVKM. For the CDR3, the DNA is TGTGCCAGCAGTCCGGCGGACCTTGAAAACACCATATATTTT. Its protein is CASSPADLENTIYF.

This chain joins TRBV6-5 and TRBJ1-4, with D perhaps TRBD1 (6 bases). From germline, CDR1 is MNHEY and CDR2 SVGAGI. V shed 6 bases and J shed 5 bases, with 16 bases lying between them. This CDR3 has 15 amino acids. DNA for the CDR3: TGTGCCAGCAGCCGCCAGGGGAAAGCAAATGAAAAACTGTTTTTT. Translation: CASSRQGKANEKLFF.